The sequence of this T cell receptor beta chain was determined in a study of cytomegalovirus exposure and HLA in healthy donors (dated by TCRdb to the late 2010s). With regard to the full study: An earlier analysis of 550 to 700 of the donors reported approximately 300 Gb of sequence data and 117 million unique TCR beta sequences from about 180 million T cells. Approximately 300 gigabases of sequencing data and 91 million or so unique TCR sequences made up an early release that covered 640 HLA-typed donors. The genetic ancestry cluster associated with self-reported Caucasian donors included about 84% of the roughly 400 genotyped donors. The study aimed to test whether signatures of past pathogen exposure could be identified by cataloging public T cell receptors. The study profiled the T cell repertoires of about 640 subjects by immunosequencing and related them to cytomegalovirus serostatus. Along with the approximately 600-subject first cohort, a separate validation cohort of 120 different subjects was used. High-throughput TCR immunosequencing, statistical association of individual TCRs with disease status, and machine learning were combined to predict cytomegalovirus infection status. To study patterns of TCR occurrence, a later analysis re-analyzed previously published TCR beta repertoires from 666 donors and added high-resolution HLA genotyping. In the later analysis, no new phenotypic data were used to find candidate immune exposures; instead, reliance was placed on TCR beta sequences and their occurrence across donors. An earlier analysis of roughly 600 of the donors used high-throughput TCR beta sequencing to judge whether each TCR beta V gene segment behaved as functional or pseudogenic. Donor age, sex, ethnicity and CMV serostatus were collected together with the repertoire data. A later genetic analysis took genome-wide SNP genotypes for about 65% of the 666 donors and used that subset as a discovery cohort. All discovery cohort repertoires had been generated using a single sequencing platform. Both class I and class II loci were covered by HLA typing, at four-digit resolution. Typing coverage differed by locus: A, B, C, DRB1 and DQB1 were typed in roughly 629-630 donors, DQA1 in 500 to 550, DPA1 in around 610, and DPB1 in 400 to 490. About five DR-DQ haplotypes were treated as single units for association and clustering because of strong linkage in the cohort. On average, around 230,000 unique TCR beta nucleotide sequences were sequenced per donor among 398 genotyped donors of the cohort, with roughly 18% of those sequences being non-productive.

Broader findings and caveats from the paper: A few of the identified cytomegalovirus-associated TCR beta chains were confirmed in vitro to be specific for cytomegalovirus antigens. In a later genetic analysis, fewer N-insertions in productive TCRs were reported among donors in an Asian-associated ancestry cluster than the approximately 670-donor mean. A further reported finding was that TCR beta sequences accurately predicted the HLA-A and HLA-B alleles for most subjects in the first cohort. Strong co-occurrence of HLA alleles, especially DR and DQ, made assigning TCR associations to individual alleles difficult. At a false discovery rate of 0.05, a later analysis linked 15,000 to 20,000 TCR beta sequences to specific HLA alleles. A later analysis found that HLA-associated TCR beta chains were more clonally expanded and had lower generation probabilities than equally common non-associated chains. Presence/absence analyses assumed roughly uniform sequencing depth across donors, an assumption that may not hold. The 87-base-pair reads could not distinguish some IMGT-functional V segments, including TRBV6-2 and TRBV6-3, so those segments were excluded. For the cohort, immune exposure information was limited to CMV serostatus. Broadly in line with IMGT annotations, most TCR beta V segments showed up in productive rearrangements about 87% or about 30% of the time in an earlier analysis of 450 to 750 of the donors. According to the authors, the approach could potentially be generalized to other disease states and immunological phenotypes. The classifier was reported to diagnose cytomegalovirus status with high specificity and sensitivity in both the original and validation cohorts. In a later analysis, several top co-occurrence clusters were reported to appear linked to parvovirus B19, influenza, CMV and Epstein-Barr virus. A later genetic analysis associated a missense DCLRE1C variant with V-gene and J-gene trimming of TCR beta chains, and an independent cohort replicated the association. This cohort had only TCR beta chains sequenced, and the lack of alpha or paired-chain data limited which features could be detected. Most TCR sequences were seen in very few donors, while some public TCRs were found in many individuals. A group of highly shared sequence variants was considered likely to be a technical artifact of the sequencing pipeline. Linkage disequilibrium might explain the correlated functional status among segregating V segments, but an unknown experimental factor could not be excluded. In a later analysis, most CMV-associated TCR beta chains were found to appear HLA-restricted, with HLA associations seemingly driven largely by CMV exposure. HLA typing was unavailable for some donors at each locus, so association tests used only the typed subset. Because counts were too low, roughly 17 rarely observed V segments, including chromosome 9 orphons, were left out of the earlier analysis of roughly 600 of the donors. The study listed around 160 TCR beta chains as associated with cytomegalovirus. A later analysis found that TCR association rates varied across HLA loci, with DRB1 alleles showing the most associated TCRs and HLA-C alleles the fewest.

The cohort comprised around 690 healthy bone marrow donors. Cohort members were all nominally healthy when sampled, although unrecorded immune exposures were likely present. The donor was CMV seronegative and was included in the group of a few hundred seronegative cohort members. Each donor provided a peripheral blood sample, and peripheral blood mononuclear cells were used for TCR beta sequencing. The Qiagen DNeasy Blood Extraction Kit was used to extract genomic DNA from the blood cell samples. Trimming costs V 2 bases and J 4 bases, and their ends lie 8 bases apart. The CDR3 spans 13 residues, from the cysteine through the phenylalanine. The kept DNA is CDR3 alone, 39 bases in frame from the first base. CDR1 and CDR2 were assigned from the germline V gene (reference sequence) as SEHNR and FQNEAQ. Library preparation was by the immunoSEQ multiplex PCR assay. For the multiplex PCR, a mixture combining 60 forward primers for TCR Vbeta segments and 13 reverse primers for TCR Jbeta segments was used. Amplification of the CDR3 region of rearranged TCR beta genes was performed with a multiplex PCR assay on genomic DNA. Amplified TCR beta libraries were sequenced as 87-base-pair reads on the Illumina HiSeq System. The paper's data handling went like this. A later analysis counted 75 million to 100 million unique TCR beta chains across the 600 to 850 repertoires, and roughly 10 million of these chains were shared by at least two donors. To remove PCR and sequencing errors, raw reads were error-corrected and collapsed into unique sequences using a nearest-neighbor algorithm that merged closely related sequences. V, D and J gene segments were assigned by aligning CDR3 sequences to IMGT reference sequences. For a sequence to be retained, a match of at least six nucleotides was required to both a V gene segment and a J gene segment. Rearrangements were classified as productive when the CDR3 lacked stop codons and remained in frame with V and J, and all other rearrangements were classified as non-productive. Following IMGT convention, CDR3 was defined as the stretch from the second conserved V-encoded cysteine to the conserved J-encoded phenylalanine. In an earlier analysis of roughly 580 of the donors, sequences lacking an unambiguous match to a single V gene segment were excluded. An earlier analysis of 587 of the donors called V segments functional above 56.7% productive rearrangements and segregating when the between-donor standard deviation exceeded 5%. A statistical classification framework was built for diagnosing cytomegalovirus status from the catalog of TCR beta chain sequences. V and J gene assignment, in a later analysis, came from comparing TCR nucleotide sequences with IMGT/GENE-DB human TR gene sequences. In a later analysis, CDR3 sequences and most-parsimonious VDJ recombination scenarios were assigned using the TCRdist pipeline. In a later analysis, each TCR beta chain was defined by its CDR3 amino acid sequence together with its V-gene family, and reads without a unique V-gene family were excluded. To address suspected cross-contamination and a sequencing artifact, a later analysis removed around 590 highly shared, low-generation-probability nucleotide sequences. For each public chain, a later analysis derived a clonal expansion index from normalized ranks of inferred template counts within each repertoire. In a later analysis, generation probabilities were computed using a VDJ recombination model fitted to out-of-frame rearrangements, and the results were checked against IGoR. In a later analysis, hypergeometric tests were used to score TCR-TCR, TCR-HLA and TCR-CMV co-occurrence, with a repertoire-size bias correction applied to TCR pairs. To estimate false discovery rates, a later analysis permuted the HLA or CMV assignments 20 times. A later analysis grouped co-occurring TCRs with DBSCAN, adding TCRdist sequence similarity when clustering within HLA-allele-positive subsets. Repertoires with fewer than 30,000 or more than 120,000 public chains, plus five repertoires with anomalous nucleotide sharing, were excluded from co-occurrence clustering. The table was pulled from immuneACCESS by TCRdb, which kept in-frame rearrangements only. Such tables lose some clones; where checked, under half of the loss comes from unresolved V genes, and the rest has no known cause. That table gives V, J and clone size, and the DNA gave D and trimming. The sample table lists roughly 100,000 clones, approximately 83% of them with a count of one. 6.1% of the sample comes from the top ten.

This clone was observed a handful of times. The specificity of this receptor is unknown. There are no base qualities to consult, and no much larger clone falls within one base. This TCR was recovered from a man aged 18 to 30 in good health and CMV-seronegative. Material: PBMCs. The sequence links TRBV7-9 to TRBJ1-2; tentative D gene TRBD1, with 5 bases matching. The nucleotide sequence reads TGTGCCAGCAGCTTACAGGGAATCTATGGCTACACCTTC. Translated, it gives CASSLQGIYGYTF. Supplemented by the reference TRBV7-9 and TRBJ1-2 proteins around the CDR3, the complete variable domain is DTGVSQNPRHKITKRGQNVTFRCDPISEHNRLYWYRQTLGQGPEFLTYFQNEAQLEKSRLLSDRFSAERPKGSFSTLEIQRTEQGDSAMYLCASSLQGIYGYTFGSGTRLTVV.